The T cell receptor (beta chain) under discussion was sequenced for a study of cytomegalovirus exposure and HLA in healthy donors. The PCR used 60 Vbeta and 13 Jbeta primers. Only in-frame clones appear in the TCRdb table, and some are missing; sequencing was by immunoSEQ multiplex PCR. In all, the sample yields some 83,000 clones. Germline loops: CDR1 PRHDT, CDR2 FYEKMQ (reference sequence). The junction had 8 bases not matched to a gene; V was cut back by 2 bases and J by 2 bases. This CDR3 region has 16 residues. The TCR was taken from a woman between 25 and 40 years old in good health and CMV-seronegative. The chain combines TRBV13 with TRBJ2-5, with 7 bases aligning to TRBD1. What was sequenced was PBMCs. The CDR3 is CASSLYTGDRQETQYF. CDR3 DNA: TGTGCCAGCAGCTTATATACCGGGGACAGACAAGAGACCCAGTACTTC. The full variable domain, rest sourced from reference TRBV13 and TRBJ2-5, is AAGVIQSPRHLIKEKRETATLKCYPIPRHDTVYWYQQGPGQDPQFLISFYEKMQSDKGSIPDRFSAQQFSDYHSELNMSSLELGDSALYFCASSLYTGDRQETQYFGPGTRLLVL.